The entry below describes one T cell receptor beta chain. These data are taken from a study of human T cells and chemical hapten exposure. Study in general: Patients, predominantly female, presented with alopecia areata, totalis or universalis.

Trimming removed 7 bases from V and 4 bases from J, with 8 bases in between. This CDR3 has 11 amino acids. In germline, CDR1 is MDHEN, CDR2 SYDVKM. Individual cDNA molecules (in the library) carried attached unique molecular identifiers. TCRdb used MiXCR to reprocess the RACE reads, holding one entry per CDR3 protein. Of some 110,000 distinct CDR3 sequences listed, roughly 12% were seen once; the top ten hold approximately 1.5%. The time point: patch test 1, 2 weeks after DPC sensitization. Sample treatment: therapeutic diphenylcyclopropenone sensitization with weekly scalp DPC. Every donor had alopecia and was 18 to 70 years old; all were suitable for DPC.

This receptor was taken from a woman in her fifties or sixties with alopecia areata. Some clones in this sample may be carry-over from other donors' samples. V is TRBV28 and J is TRBJ2-7; D is perhaps TRBD2 (5 bases). The source material was whole blood, sampled in connection with sensitization to the hapten diphenylcyclopropenone (DPC). The CDR3 DNA reads as TGTGCCAGCAACGGGGAGTACGAGCAGTACTTC. Its protein is CASNGEYEQYF.